The 18 T cell receptor beta chains presented below share a single source sample, sequenced in a study of T cells in Graves' hyperthyroidism and ophthalmopathy. Amplification of TCR beta CDR3 regions used RNA as the template. Initially, a first-round RT-PCR of the TCR CDR3 employed the HTBI primer set. MiXCR, applied by TCRdb to the multiplex PCR reads, yields one record per CDR3 protein. Among 400,000 to 500,000 distinct CDR3 sequences, roughly 15% were seen once, and the ten largest hold less than 15%. Sequenced: blood. Source of these receptors: a man younger than 30 with Graves' ophthalmopathy.

This clonotype was recorded at least ten times. Given a much more abundant clone one base away, this may be a read error. The chain has TRBV30 and TRBJ2-3; 8 positions match TRBD1. The CDR3 runs 13 residues. CDR1 is GTSNPN, CDR2 SVGIG, per germline (reference sequence). With 3 bases clipped from V and 3 bases from J, the junction kept 2 bases outside the gene matches. The CDR3 region has the DNA TGTGCCTGGAGCAGGGGGCGTACAGATACGCAGTATTTT. It yields the protein CAWSRGRTDTQYF.

The gene calls are TRBV6-1 and TRBJ2-7; D ambiguous. Germline values: CDR1 MNHNS, CDR2 SASEGT. V was trimmed by 4 bases and J by 9 bases, leaving 10 bases between them. The CDR3 has 11 amino acids. This CDR3 reads CASSGARMQYF. In DNA, the CDR3 is TGTGCCAGCAGTGGCGCGAGGATGCAGTACTTC.

This clonotype was counted many times. DNA for the CDR3: TGCAGTGCGAAGCCACTAGCGGGAGGGAATGAGCAGTTCTTC. As protein: CSAKPLAGGNEQFF. The rearrangement uses TRBV20-1 and TRBJ2-1; TRBD2 matches at 13 bases. The V gene's germline CDR1 is DFQATT and CDR2 SNEGSKA (reference sequence). With 6 bases clipped from V and 7 bases from J, the junction kept 6 bases outside the gene matches. This CDR3 region has 14 residues.

This clonotype was seen repeatedly, ten times or more. This chain links TRBV20-1 with TRBJ2-7; TRBD2 aligns across 9 bases. Germline CDR1 is DFQATT and CDR2 is SNEGSKA (reference sequence). This CDR3 comprises 14 residues. The trim removed 3 bases at V and 5 bases at J, leaving 8 bases unmatched. The CDR3 reads CSARREGRSDEQYF. The DNA for the CDR3 is TGCAGTGCTAGGCGGGAGGGCCGGTCTGACGAGCAGTACTTC.

This clonotype was detected many times. The genes are TRBV2 and TRBJ1-3, with a tentative D call TRBD1 (5 bases). Per germline, CDR1 SNHLY and CDR2 FYNNEI. The CDR3 extends over 13 amino acids. Trimming cost V 3 bases and J 7 bases, with 10 bases left between them. DNA of the CDR3: TGTGCCAGCAGTGAGATGGGGGGTAACACCATATATTTT. Its translation is CASSEMGGNTIYF.

About this clonotype itself: This clone may be a read error of a much larger clone one base away. The gene calls are TRBV7-2 and TRBJ2-1; possibly TRBD2 for D (6 bases). Per germline, CDR1 SGHTA and CDR2 FQGNSA. This CDR3 has 15 residues. Trimming stripped 5 bases from V and 3 bases from J, with 14 bases between. In nucleotides, the CDR3 is TGTGCCAGCAGCCTCTTAGCGGCCGACTACAATGAGCAGTTCTTC. Amino acids: CASSLLAADYNEQFF.

With regard to this clonotype: A much larger clone differs by one base, so this may be a read error. This chain links TRBV13 with TRBJ1-2; a weak D match, TRBD1 (5 bases). Germline V gene data show CDR1 as PRHDT and CDR2 as FYEKMQ (reference sequence). The CDR3 runs to 15 residues. Here the CDR3 reads CASSAKGHPNYGHTF. In nucleotides, the CDR3 is TGTGCCAGCAGCGCGAAAGGACATCCTAACTATGGCCACACCTTC.

This clonotype was picked up many times. V usage is TRBV12-3 or TRBV12-4 and J usage is TRBJ1-5; perhaps TRBD1 as D (6 bases). V was trimmed by 3 bases and J by 8 bases, leaving 20 bases between them. The CDR3 runs to 16 residues. The CDR3 loop is CASSFTQDSGGKPQHF. CDR3 in DNA: TGTGCCAGCAGTTTTACTCAGGACAGCGGCGGTAAGCCCCAGCATTTT.

This clonotype came up a few times. At one end the junction does not follow the germline gene, possibly because of a read error. The gene calls are TRBV11-2 and TRBJ2-7, with 10 bases aligning to TRBD2. Germline V gene data show CDR1 as SGHAT and CDR2 as FQNNGV. The CDR3 covers 15 residues. CDR3 region: CANSGGDGSSYEQYF. The CDR3 nucleotides are TGTGCCAACAGCGGGGGGGACGGGAGCTCCTACGAGCAGTACTTC.

This clonotype was counted at least ten times. J is TRBJ2-7 and V is TRBV5-1, with 7 bases aligning to TRBD1. The germline V gene encodes CDR1 SGHRS and CDR2 YFSETQ. The V gene end was trimmed by 0 bases and the J gene end by 2 bases; junction bases not matched to a gene: 8. This CDR3 has 16 residues. The CDR3 loop is CASSLEEGAMPYEQYF. For the CDR3, the DNA is TGCGCCAGCAGCTTGGAAGAGGGGGCGATGCCCTACGAGCAGTACTTC.

The CDR3 coding sequence is TGTGCCAGCAGTGAAAGCACGGGGCAGAACATTCAGTACTTC. This gives the protein CASSESTGQNIQYF. The chain recombines TRBV6-1 with TRBJ2-4, with D perhaps being TRBD1 or TRBD2 (5 bases each). Trimming shortened V by 2 bases and J by 7 bases, and 12 bases separated the two germline ends. Germline-derived CDR1 and CDR2 are MNHNS and SASEGT. The CDR3 covers 14 residues.

This clonotype was detected only a few times. At one boundary the junction diverges from the germline segment, which might be a read error. This chain links TRBV9 with TRBJ2-2; D may be TRBD2 (6 bases). This CDR3 has 15 amino acids. The germline V gene encodes CDR1 SGDLS and CDR2 YYNGEE. CDR3 sequence: CASSVGGVLTGELFF. The CDR3 nucleotides are TGTGCCAGCAGTGTAGGAGGGGTTTTGACCGGGGAGCTGTTTTTT.

A few counts support this clonotype. V usage is TRBV15 and J usage is TRBJ1-5; D unclear. The CDR3 covers 14 residues. V gave up 1 base and J gave up 7 bases, with 11 bases separating them. Germline CDR1 is LNHNV and CDR2 is YYDKDF (reference sequence). The CDR3 coding sequence is TGTGCCACCAGCAGAGTGGCAGGATCCCAGCCCCAGCATTTT. Protein product: CATSRVAGSQPQHF.

This clonotype has ten or more counts. The chain links TRBV27 to TRBJ1-5; D is undetermined. Germline V CDR1 and CDR2: MNHEY, SMNVEV (reference sequence). V was trimmed by 3 bases and J by 6 bases, leaving 12 bases between them. The CDR3 consists of 14 residues. The CDR3 is CASSFLGSAQPQHF. In DNA form, the CDR3 reads TGTGCCAGCAGTTTTTTGGGTAGCGCTCAGCCCCAGCATTTT.

This clonotype was seen many times. The chain couples TRBV7-2 to TRBJ2-3; 12 bases map to TRBD2. CDR1 and CDR2 (germline): SGHTA, FQGNSA. After removal of 0 bases from V and 4 bases from J, the junction contained 11 bases not matched to a gene. This CDR3 spans 19 amino acids. The CDR3 DNA is TGTGCCAGCAGCTTAGCCGTAGGACTAGCGGGACAAATGTCAGATACGCAGTATTTT. This translates into CASSLAVGLAGQMSDTQYF.

The rearrangement links TRBV19 to TRBJ2-5; D gene uncertain. Trimming left V 3 bases short and J 2 bases short, with 13 bases between. The CDR3 totals 15 residues. Germline loops: CDR1 LNHDA, CDR2 SQIVND (reference sequence). CDR3 DNA sequence: TGTGCCAGTAGTATTACCGACTGGAATCAAGAGACCCAGTACTTC. It is translated as CASSITDWNQETQYF.

The sample holds a few counts of this clonotype. V usage is TRBV27 and J usage is TRBJ1-1; 9 positions agree with TRBD1. This CDR3 contains 15 residues. Trimming removed 6 bases from V and 5 bases from J; junction bases left unmatched: 10. CDR1 MNHEY and CDR2 SMNVEV come from the germline V gene (reference sequence). The CDR3 coding sequence is TGTGCCAGCAGCCACAACCAACAGGGGGCAACTGAAGCTTTCTTT. Its translation: CASSHNQQGATEAFF.

Many counts were recorded for this clonotype. This chain uses TRBV19 with TRBJ2-7; 7 bases fit TRBD2. The CDR3 has 13 amino acids. The trim removed 4 bases at V and 5 bases at J, leaving 5 bases unmatched. Germline-derived CDR1 and CDR2 are LNHDA and SQIVND (reference sequence). CDR3 loop: CASSTGLGNEQYF. DNA of the CDR3: TGTGCCAGTAGTACTGGACTAGGGAACGAGCAGTACTTC.